This T cell receptor beta chain was documented in a study of cytomegalovirus exposure and HLA in healthy donors. Study results and limitations: Most observed TCR sequences were rare, whereas some public TCRs were detected in many donors. The classifier, whose performance was assessed in both the original and validation cohorts, reportedly diagnosed cytomegalovirus status with high specificity and sensitivity. The study labeled under 200 TCR beta chains cytomegalovirus-associated. Testing in vitro showed a few CMV-associated chains specific for CMV antigens.

The data were produced by immunoSEQ multiplex PCR, yet TCRdb's version contains in-frame clones alone and is incomplete. The sample contains 180,000 or so clones, 87% of which appear only once. V was shortened by 1 base and J by 2 bases, with 12 bases between the two germline ends. The CDR3 has 16 residues. Germline V gives CDR1 LNHNV, CDR2 YYDKDF (reference sequence). Points on this clone: Its target is unknown.

The chain combines TRBV15 with TRBJ1-5; the D is unclear. The receptor was isolated from a woman in her 30s in good health and CMV-seronegative. What was sequenced was PBMCs. The CDR3 here is CATSRGALDGNQPQHF. The CDR3 bases are TGTGCCACCAGCAGAGGAGCGTTGGATGGCAATCAGCCCCAGCATTTT.